This TCR beta chain derives from a study of metastatic and nonmetastatic thyroid tumors. Study-wide background: For malignant and benign thyroid patients, tumor or nodule tissue and blood were the sources whose repertoires were compared.

Study-wide findings and caveats: Reports indicated that malignant thyroid tumors showed significantly higher TCR beta diversity than benign nodules did, in blood and tumor.

Original processing methods: Using the CDR3 differences seen across clinicopathological groups, the authors built a distant-metastasis classifier for papillary thyroid cancer, which was meant to discriminate distant-metastatic patients. MiXCR reprocessed the PCR reads for TCRdb. TCRdb assigned the V and J calls; the authors' analysis was not used. Of tens of thousands of clones listed, more than 20% are singletons. Turning to this clone: Its antigen is undetermined.

Patients were all untreated before their thyroid surgery. Germline lookup yields CDR1 SGHAT and CDR2 FQNNGV. The CDR3 extends over 15 amino acids. The V end was cut by 0 bases, the J end by 1 base, with 10 bases between. Sequenced input: blood. The origin of this receptor is a male donor with papillary thyroid cancer or a benign thyroid nodule (not recorded which). Some clones in this sample may be carry-over from other donors' samples. V gene TRBV11-2 combines with J gene TRBJ2-7; D is unclear. The CDR3 sequence: CASSLEADQSYEQYF. The CDR3 coding sequence is TGTGCCAGCAGCTTAGAGGCAGACCAATCCTACGAGCAGTACTTC.